The 22 T cell receptor beta chains in this list originate from one sample, sequenced in a study of CD8 T cells in ankylosing spondylitis (dated by TCRdb to between 2016 and 2019). Library generation was performed with 5' RACE. The listed sequencing device is Illumina HiSeq 2500. The public reads were quality trimmed at Q25 with fastp and then assembled into clones with MiXCR by TCRdb, keeping productive beta chains. Rows are unified per CDR3 protein, each entry keeping the most common DNA and genes. A total of about 240,000 distinct CDR3 sequences appear in this sample, about 10% of them only once. Around 7% of the sample is held by the ten biggest clonotypes. The material sequenced was blood, either unsorted or a sorted T cell fraction (not recorded which). The receptors were sampled from a male donor with ankylosing spondylitis or in good health (not recorded which).

About this clonotype itself: One junction end disagrees with the germline gene, perhaps due to a read error. This sequence joins TRBV7-9 and TRBJ1-4; D gene uncertain. Germline V gives CDR1 SEHNR, CDR2 FQNEAQ (reference sequence). The CDR3 consists of 16 residues. This CDR3 reads CASSLAQSSANEKLFF. Here the CDR3 DNA reads TGTGCCAGCAGCCTAGCTCAGAGCTCGGCTAATGAAAAACTGTTTTTT.

This clonotype was detected only a few times. The chain recombines TRBV28 with TRBJ1-5, with no clear D. The CDR3 is made up of 14 amino acids. CDR1 is MDHEN, CDR2 SYDVKM, per germline. The CDR3 here is CAVHDPGSAQPQHF. Here the CDR3 DNA reads TGTGCAGTACACGATCCGGGATCCGCTCAGCCCCAGCATTTT. Full variable domain (remainder filled in from reference TRBV28 and TRBJ1-5): DVKVTQSSRYLVKRTGEKVFLECVQDMDHENMFWYRQDPGLGLRLIYFSYDVKMKEKGDIPEGYSVSREKKERFSLILESASTNQTSMYLCAVHDPGSAQPQHFGDGTRLSIL.

This clonotype was seen more than once but under ten times. The chain uses TRBV20-1 and TRBJ2-5, with D possibly TRBD1 on 5 matching bases. This CDR3 comprises 13 residues. Germline V gene sequence: CDR1 DFQATT, CDR2 SNEGSKA (reference sequence). Trimming took off 6 bases at V and 3 bases at J, with 14 bases between the two ends. CDR3 DNA sequence: TGCAGTGCCCTGGGGCAGCGCGAAGAGACCCAGTACTTC. Amino acids: CSALGQREETQYF.

This clonotype was seen ten or more times. V gene TRBV29-1 combines with J gene TRBJ1-2; 7 nucleotides agree with TRBD1. Germline-derived CDR1 and CDR2 are SQVTM and ANQGSEA. The CDR3 has 14 amino acids. With V trimmed by 6 bases and J by 0 bases, 7 bases remained unmatched. The CDR3 DNA reads TGCAGCGTCTTGAGGACAGGTTCTAACTATGGCTACACCTTC. This sequence encodes CSVLRTGSNYGYTF. The full variable domain, its missing parts supplied by reference TRBV29-1 and TRBJ1-2, is SAVISQKPSRDICQRGTSLTIQCQVDSQVTMMFWYRQQPGQSLTLIATANQGSEATYESGFVIDKFPISRPNLTFSTLTVSNMSPEDSSIYLCSVLRTGSNYGYTFGSGTRLTVV.

This clonotype showed up just a few times. The rearrangement links TRBV28 to TRBJ2-1, with unresolved D. The CDR3 runs to 12 residues. Germline-derived CDR1 and CDR2 are MDHEN and SYDVKM. V was trimmed by 5 bases and J by 8 bases, leaving 10 bases between them. CDR3 coding DNA: TGTGCCAGCAGTCCACTATTAGATGAGCAGTTCTTC. The encoded protein is CASSPLLDEQFF.

The sample holds many counts of this clonotype. CDR3 nucleotide sequence: TGCGCCAGCAGCCAAGTCTCAGGCGCCTATGGCTACACCTTC. As protein: CASSQVSGAYGYTF. The chain has TRBV4-1 and TRBJ1-2; D call uncertain. The V gene lost 1 base and the J gene lost 4 bases, with 10 bases spanning the gap. The germline V gene has CDR1 MGHRA and CDR2 YSYEKL. The CDR3 is made up of 14 amino acids.

This clonotype occurred many times. The V gene is TRBV29-1, the J gene TRBJ2-1; possible D gene TRBD2, 6 bases. This CDR3 region has 15 residues. V lost 6 bases, J lost 3 bases, and 18 bases lay in between. From germline, CDR1 is SQVTM and CDR2 ANQGSEA. The CDR3: CSVKGGTGLYNEQFF. The CDR3 DNA follows: TGCAGCGTGAAGGGCGGGACTGGACTCTACAATGAGCAGTTCTTC.

In this sample, this clonotype turned up a few times. This chain links TRBV6-4 with TRBJ2-7, with TRBD1 as a possible D gene (6 bases). The CDR3 consists of 14 residues. The V gene's germline CDR1 is MRHNA and CDR2 SNTAGT. The V and J ends lost 6 bases and 0 bases respectively, with 12 bases between them. CDR3 in amino acids: CASRGQLDSYEQYF. CDR3 nucleotide sequence: TGTGCCAGCAGAGGACAGCTAGACTCCTACGAGCAGTACTTC.

This clonotype occurred many times. The J gene is TRBJ2-2, the V gene TRBV7-3; possible D gene TRBD2, 6 bases. V lost 2 bases to trimming and J lost 2 bases, with 12 bases between them. Germline loops: CDR1 SGHTA, CDR2 FQGTGA. There are 16 residues in the CDR3. CDR3 sequence: CASSLHGTLNTGELFF. The CDR3 coding sequence is TGTGCCAGCAGCTTACACGGGACTCTCAACACCGGGGAGCTGTTTTTT.

Within the sample, this clonotype is medium-sized. The chain couples TRBV12-3 or TRBV12-4 to TRBJ2-7; no clear D gene. This CDR3 comprises 13 residues. Deletions cut 3 bases from V and 7 bases from J, with 13 bases between. This CDR3 reads CASSLTRSGEQYF. The CDR3 DNA follows: TGTGCCAGCAGTTTGACTCGGTCTGGGGAGCAGTACTTC.

The table lists this clonotype with many counts. The rearrangement uses TRBV12-3 or TRBV12-4 and TRBJ2-1, with 12 bases fitting TRBD2. V dropped 9 bases and J dropped 6; count of bases not matched to a gene: 6. This CDR3 is 14 amino acids long. The CDR3 protein is CASSPGLAGNEQFF. As DNA, the CDR3 is TGTGCCAGTTCGCCGGGACTAGCGGGCAATGAGCAGTTCTTC.

Many counts were recorded for this clonotype. The chain employs TRBV20-1 and TRBJ1-5, with 8 positions matching TRBD1. This CDR3 is built from 14 residues. After removal of 6 bases from V and 5 bases from J, the junction contained 9 bases not matched to a gene. From germline, CDR1 is DFQATT and CDR2 SNEGSKA (reference sequence). CDR3 amino acids: CSAQDRAKDQPQHF. Here the CDR3 DNA reads TGCAGTGCCCAGGACAGGGCCAAGGATCAGCCCCAGCATTTT.

This clonotype was seen a handful of times. The rearrangement links TRBV24-1 to TRBJ1-5; D is unclear. Per germline, CDR1 KGHDR and CDR2 SFDVKD. V shed 2 bases and J shed 2 bases, with 9 bases lying between them. This CDR3 comprises 15 residues. CDR3 bases: TGTGCCACCAGTGATTCCGGGCCTCGCAATCAGCCCCAGCATTTT. Translation: CATSDSGPRNQPQHF.

This clonotype was observed at least ten times. The V call is TRBV9, the J call TRBJ2-7; 9 bases line up with TRBD2. The junction had 6 bases not matched to a gene; V was cut back by 0 bases and J by 5 bases. Germline V gene data show CDR1 as SGDLS and CDR2 as YYNGEE. The CDR3 runs 15 residues. The CDR3 reads CASSVGSGSPNEQYF. As DNA, the CDR3 is TGTGCCAGCAGCGTAGGTAGCGGGAGTCCCAACGAGCAGTACTTC.

V and J are TRBV10-1 and TRBJ2-3, with 7 bases identical to TRBD1. CDR1 and CDR2 from the germline V gene are WNHNN and SYGVQD (reference sequence). The CDR3 loop spans 19 amino acids. V trimming: 3 bases; J trimming: 2 bases; junction bases outside the gene matches: 17. The CDR3 loop reads CASSDPDYKQGPDTDTQYF. The CDR3 nucleotides are TGCGCCAGCAGTGACCCAGATTACAAACAGGGGCCCGACACAGATACGCAGTATTTT.

This clonotype was seen ten or more times. The chain links TRBV29-1 to TRBJ2-1; 11 nucleotides align to TRBD2. The CDR3 runs 14 residues. In germline, CDR1 is SQVTM, CDR2 ANQGSEA. V was pared by 4 bases and J by 7 bases, with 6 bases of the junction left unmatched. CDR3 region: CSVVLTSGNNEQFF. The CDR3 DNA reads as TGCAGCGTTGTACTGACTAGCGGGAATAATGAGCAGTTCTTC.

This clonotype has a count of ten or more. The V call is TRBV20-1, the J call TRBJ2-7; D may correspond to TRBD1 or TRBD2 (5 bases each). This CDR3 is 12 amino acids long. Germline V lookup: CDR1 DFQATT, CDR2 SNEGSKA (reference sequence). Deletions cut 5 bases from V and 0 bases from J, with 8 bases between. The CDR3 DNA is TGCAGTGCTCCCGGGACCTCCTACGAGCAGTACTTC. It codes for CSAPGTSYEQYF.

The V and J genes are TRBV9 and TRBJ2-1; possible D gene TRBD2, 6 bases. The CDR3 sequence is 15 residues long. V dropped 3 bases and J dropped 6 bases, with 16 bases sitting between them. Germline loops: CDR1 SGDLS, CDR2 YYNGEE. CDR3 coding DNA: TGTGCCAGCAGCGCTAGACTGGGGGGTAGCAATGAGCAGTTCTTC. It encodes CASSARLGGSNEQFF. Full variable domain (remainder filled in from reference TRBV9 and TRBJ2-1): DSGVTQTPKHLITATGQRVTLRCSPRSGDLSVYWYQQSLDQGLQFLIQYYNGEERAKGNILERFSAQQFPDLHSELNLSSLELGDSALYFCASSARLGGSNEQFFGPGTRLTVL.

This clonotype was seen repeatedly, ten times or more. The chain joins TRBV5-1 to TRBJ2-7; possibly TRBD2 for D (5 bases). CDR1 SGHRS and CDR2 YFSETQ come from the germline V gene. V was shortened by 0 bases and J by 8 bases, with 9 bases between the two germline ends. The CDR3 totals 12 residues. CDR3 sequence: CASSLATGKQYF. In nucleotides, the CDR3 is TGCGCCAGCAGCTTGGCGACGGGAAAGCAGTACTTC.

Only a few counts were recorded for this clonotype. V and J are TRBV20-1 and TRBJ2-2, with D possibly matching TRBD1 (6 bases). CDR1 DFQATT and CDR2 SNEGSKA come from the germline V gene (reference sequence). The CDR3 sequence is 13 residues long. V lost 4 bases to trimming and J lost 5 bases, with 11 bases between them. The CDR3 DNA sequence: TGCAGTGCTATGGTACAGGGTACCGGGGAGCTGTTTTTT. Amino acid sequence: CSAMVQGTGELFF.

This clonotype showed up just a few times. The V call is TRBV5-6, the J call TRBJ2-5, with TRBD1 as a possible D gene (6 bases). The V gene lost 1 base and the J gene lost 5 bases, with 12 bases spanning the gap. The CDR3 consists of 14 residues. The germline CDR1 and CDR2 sequences are SGHDT and YYEEEE. The CDR3, as DNA: TGTGCCAGCAGCTTGACAGGGCACGGGGAGACCCAGTACTTC. This translates into CASSLTGHGETQYF.

Many counts were recorded for this clonotype. The chain combines TRBV29-1 with TRBJ1-1, with 7 nucleotides matching TRBD1. CDR3 length: 16 amino acids. Germline values: CDR1 SQVTM, CDR2 ANQGSEA. J was trimmed by 0 bases and V by 6 bases; bases with no gene match: 13. The CDR3 DNA follows: TGCAGCGTGGTGCCGGACAGGTCGGGATTGAACACTGAAGCTTTCTTT. This codes for CSVVPDRSGLNTEAFF.